A single sample gave rise to the 5 T cell receptor beta chains below, sequenced in a study of STAT5B mutations in CD4+ large granular lymphocyte leukemia. The assay was immunoSEQ multiplex PCR, and TCRdb's table has in-frame clones only and misses some. The sample lists more than 25,000 clones, roughly 84% occurring once. The sequencing input was CD4+ T cells from blood buffy coats. The receptor source for this set is a human donor in good health.

This sequence joins TRBV4-2 and TRBJ2-6; D unclear. Trimming left V 2 bases short and J 0 bases short, with 11 bases between. There are 17 residues in the CDR3. Germline CDR1 reads LGHNA; CDR2 reads YNFKEQ. In nucleotides, the CDR3 is TGTGCCAGCAGCCAAAAATTCGAGAGCTCTGGGGCCAACGTCCTGACTTTC. Encoded protein: CASSQKFESSGANVLTF.

The chain combines TRBV15 with TRBJ1-1; maybe TRBD1 (5 bases). V lost 0 bases and J 1 base, leaving 12 bases between the germline ends. Per germline, CDR1 LNHNV and CDR2 YYDKDF (reference sequence). This CDR3 contains 16 residues. CDR3 in amino acids: CATSRDVGPRNTEAFF. The CDR3 region has the DNA TGTGCCACCAGCAGAGATGTGGGACCCAGGAACACTGAAGCTTTCTTT.

The chain joins TRBV6-5 to TRBJ1-4; TRBD1 agrees at 8 bases. This CDR3 region has 13 residues. The germline V gene encodes CDR1 MNHEY and CDR2 SVGAGI. V dropped 6 bases and J dropped 4; count of bases not matched to a gene: 1. CDR3 sequence reads: CASRDRGNEKLFF. Here the CDR3 DNA reads TGTGCCAGCAGAGACAGGGGTAATGAAAAACTGTTTTTT.

The gene calls are TRBV21-1 and TRBJ2-3. TRBV21-1 is annotated as a pseudogene. This CDR3 region has 14 residues. CDR3 nucleotides: TGTGCCAGCAGCAAATCTGGCGGCACAGATACGCAGTATTTT. Protein: CASSKSGGTDTQYF.

This chain uses TRBV6-5 with TRBJ1-2, with D possibly TRBD1 on 6 matching bases. Trimming left V 5 bases short and J 7 bases short, with 8 bases between. In germline, CDR1 is MNHEY, CDR2 SVGAGI. The CDR3 is 11 residues long. The CDR3: CASSDRRGYTF. The CDR3 DNA is TGTGCCAGCAGTGACAGGCGTGGCTACACCTTC.